A selection of T cell receptor beta chains follows, all from one sample in a study of vaccination and CD4 T cells after COVID-19. These receptors' antigens are unknown. TCRdb reprocessed the PCR reads with MiXCR, giving one entry per CDR3 protein. This repertoire shows roughly 5,000 distinct CDR3 sequences, approximately 47% found once; its top ten account for roughly 41%. Sequenced sample: CD4+ T cells from blood, cultured in vitro. These TCRs come from a human donor who had recovered from COVID-19. CDR3s include the opening cysteine and the closing phenylalanine or tryptophan. The D gene is left open where the match is weak. Some rows mark clone size as missing; the rest say once, few, many or name a class of expanded clone.

18,TRBV4-2,TRBJ2-1,NA,TRBD2,CASSQVYLERGDFNEQFF,TGTGCCAGCAGCCAAGTTTATCTGGAGCGGGGGGATTTCAATGAGCAGTTCTTC
18,TRBV7-2,TRBJ1-3,once,NA,CASSLGRGVLGAGNTIYF,TGTGCCAGCAGCTTAGGCCGAGGGGTTCTGGGGGCTGGAAACACCATATATTTT
13,TRBV12-3/TRBV12-4,TRBJ1-2,few,TRBD1,CASSLEQGSGYTF,TGTGCCAGCAGTTTAGAACAGGGGTCGGGGTACACCTTC
16,TRBV24-1,TRBJ2-7,few,TRBD1,CATSDTRQGGTYEQYF,TGTGCCACCAGTGACACACGACAGGGGGGTACCTACGAGCAGTACTTC
14,TRBV6-1,TRBJ1-2,NA,TRBD1,CASSEQGDSYGYTF,TGTGCCAGCAGTGAACAGGGGGATAGCTATGGCTACACCTTC
14,TRBV7-8,TRBJ1-2,NA,TRBD1,CASSPTGGWSGYTF,TGTGCCAGCAGCCCTACAGGGGGCTGGAGTGGCTACACCTTC
15,TRBV7-9,TRBJ2-4,NA,TRBD2,CASSGGTSGRNIQYF,TGTGCCAGCAGCGGCGGGACTAGCGGGAGGAACATTCAGTACTTC
14,TRBV15,TRBJ2-2,few,NA,CATAPAEYTGELFF,TGTGCCACCGCCCCGGCGGAATACACCGGGGAGCTGTTTTTT
13,TRBV2,TRBJ1-1,NA,NA,CASSEQVSTEAFF,TGTGCCAGCAGTGAACAGGTTTCCACTGAAGCTTTCTTT
14,TRBV6-1,TRBJ1-2,NA,NA,CASRPSWGNYGYTF,TGTGCCAGCAGACCTAGTTGGGGGAACTATGGCTACACCTTC
13,TRBV2,TRBJ2-5,few,NA,CASSDWGEETQYF,TGTGCCAGCAGTGACTGGGGTGAAGAGACCCAGTACTTC
13,TRBV25-1,TRBJ2-2,few,NA,CASRQASSGELFF,TGTGCCAGCAGACAGGCCAGTAGCGGGGAGCTGTTTTTT
14,TRBV6-1,TRBJ1-2,few,TRBD1,CASSEVYRGLGYTF,TGTGCCAGCAGTGAAGTCTACAGGGGGCTTGGCTACACCTTC
13,TRBV6-1,TRBJ1-5,NA,NA,CASSSGSGQPQHF,TGTGCCAGCAGCTCAGGTTCCGGGCAGCCCCAGCATTTT
17,TRBV5-1,TRBJ2-5,NA,TRBD1,CASSLAPGQGEAETQYF,TGCGCCAGCAGCTTGGCCCCGGGACAGGGTGAAGCAGAGACCCAGTACTTC
15,TRBV10-3,TRBJ2-6,medium-sized,NA,CAISGTLAGANVLTF,TGTGCCATCAGTGGGACCTTGGCTGGGGCCAACGTCCTGACTTTC
14,TRBV21-1,TRBJ2-7,NA,NA,CASSKGSTAYEQYF,TGTGCCAGCAGCAAAGGTAGCACCGCCTACGAGCAGTACTTC
15,TRBV5-6,TRBJ1-1,NA,NA,CASSWGGTPNTEAFF,TGTGCCAGCAGCTGGGGGGGGACCCCGAACACTGAAGCTTTCTTT
15,TRBV20-1,TRBJ2-1,NA,TRBD1,CSARVVGTGDNEQFF,TGCAGTGCAAGAGTTGTCGGGACAGGGGACAATGAGCAGTTCTTC
16,TRBV7-9,TRBJ1-3,NA,NA,CASSAAGTYAGNTIYF,TGTGCCAGCAGCGCCGCCGGGACATACGCTGGAAACACCATATATTTT
15,TRBV7-2,TRBJ2-1,NA,TRBD1,CASSLGTGGENEQFF,TGTGCCAGCAGCTTAGGGACAGGGGGGGAGAATGAGCAGTTCTTC
15,TRBV5-1,TRBJ2-1,NA,TRBD1,CASSRAGGSYNEQFF,TGCGCCAGCAGCCGAGCAGGGGGCTCCTACAATGAGCAGTTCTTC
12,TRBV11-3,TRBJ2-5,NA,NA,CASSFSEETQYF,TGTGCCAGCAGCTTTAGTGAGGAGACCCAGTACTTC
13,TRBV10-3,TRBJ1-5,few,NA,CAISKDGNQPQHF,TGTGCCATCTCTAAGGATGGCAATCAGCCCCAGCATTTT
16,TRBV11-3,TRBJ2-1,NA,TRBD1,CASSRYSGTGGNEQFF,TGTGCCAGCAGCAGATACTCCGGGACAGGGGGCAATGAGCAGTTCTTC
13,TRBV6-5,TRBJ1-3,NA,NA,CASSLDSGNTIYF,TGTGCCAGCAGTTTGGACTCTGGAAACACCATATATTTT
15,TRBV21-1,TRBJ2-3,NA,NA,CASSNVQGGTDTQYF,TGTGCCAGCAGCAACGTGCAGGGGGGGACAGATACGCAGTATTTT
13,TRBV2,TRBJ2-7,NA,TRBD1,CASKNRGSDEQYF,TGTGCCAGCAAGAACAGGGGTAGCGACGAGCAGTACTTC
13,TRBV19,TRBJ1-1,NA,NA,CASSIPVGTEAFF,TGTGCCAGTAGTATTCCGGTTGGCACTGAAGCTTTCTTT
15,TRBV7-2,TRBJ2-7,NA,NA,CASSWQGGSSYEQYF,TGTGCCAGCAGCTGGCAAGGGGGGAGCTCCTACGAGCAGTACTTC
14,TRBV2,TRBJ1-6,few,NA,CASRDTGGLQPLHF,TGTGCCAGCAGAGATACAGGAGGACTGCAACCCCTCCACTTT
13,TRBV19,TRBJ2-7,few,TRBD2,CASSGTSSYEQYF,TGTGCCAGTTCTGGGACTAGCTCCTACGAGCAGTACTTC
13,TRBV28,TRBJ1-5,few,NA,CASISPRDQPQHF,TGTGCCAGCATCAGTCCCCGGGATCAGCCCCAGCATTTT
11,TRBV14,TRBJ2-3,once,NA,CASSYTDTQYF,TGTGCCAGCAGCTACACAGATACGCAGTATTTT
12,TRBV20-1,TRBJ2-3,NA,NA,CSASGSADTQYF,TGCAGTGCTAGCGGGAGCGCAGATACGCAGTATTTT
14,TRBV7-7,TRBJ2-5,few,NA,CASSLGVGSETQYF,TGTGCTAGCAGCTTAGGAGTGGGCTCAGAGACCCAGTACTTC
16,TRBV11-1,TRBJ1-4,NA,TRBD1,CASSQGHGTGTEKLFF,TGTGCCAGCAGTCAAGGCCACGGGACAGGGACTGAAAAACTGTTTTTT
15,TRBV7-2,TRBJ2-2,NA,NA,CASSLSGVNTGELFF,TGTGCCAGCAGCTTATCAGGGGTGAACACCGGGGAGCTGTTTTTT
14,TRBV7-7,TRBJ2-1,large,NA,CASSLGGGSTEQFF,TGTGCTAGCAGCTTAGGTGGGGGTTCGACAGAGCAGTTCTTC
20,TRBV4-3,TRBJ1-1,medium-sized,NA,CASSQDLSGQGRFGNTEAFF,TGCGCCAGCAGCCAAGATTTATCGGGGCAGGGGAGGTTTGGGAACACTGAAGCTTTCTTT
14,TRBV15,TRBJ2-3,NA,TRBD1,CATRGGGYTDTQYF,TGTGCCACCAGAGGGGGCGGTTACACAGATACGCAGTATTTT
11,TRBV18,TRBJ2-7,medium-sized,NA,CASSGNYEQYF,TGTGCCAGCTCTGGGAACTACGAGCAGTACTTC
14,TRBV20-1,TRBJ1-6,NA,NA,CSALQGRGNSPLHF,TGCAGTGCCCTTCAGGGCAGGGGCAATTCACCCCTCCACTTT
14,TRBV20-1,TRBJ1-5,NA,NA,CSARDSRRLTPQHF,TGCAGTGCTAGGGACAGCAGGAGATTGACGCCCCAGCATTTT
14,TRBV6-7,TRBJ2-7,few,NA,CASNHWGASYEQYF,TGTGCCAGCAATCACTGGGGAGCGTCCTACGAGCAGTACTTC